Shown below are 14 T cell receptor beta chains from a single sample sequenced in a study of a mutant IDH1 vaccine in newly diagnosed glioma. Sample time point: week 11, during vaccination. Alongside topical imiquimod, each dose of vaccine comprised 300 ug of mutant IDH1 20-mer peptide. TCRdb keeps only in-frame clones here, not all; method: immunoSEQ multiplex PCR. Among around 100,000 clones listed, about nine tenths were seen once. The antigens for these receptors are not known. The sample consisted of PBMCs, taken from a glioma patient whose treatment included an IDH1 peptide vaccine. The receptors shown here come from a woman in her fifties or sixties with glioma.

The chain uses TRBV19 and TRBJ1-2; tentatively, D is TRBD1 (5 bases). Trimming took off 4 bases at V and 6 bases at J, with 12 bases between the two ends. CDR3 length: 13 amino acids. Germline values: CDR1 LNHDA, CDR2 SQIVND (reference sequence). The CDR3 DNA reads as TGTGCCAGTAGTACGTACCAGGGCGATGGCTACACCTTC. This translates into CASSTYQGDGYTF.

The CDR3 loop is CASRGQAEAFF. Written as DNA, the CDR3 is TGTGCCAGCAGGGGACAGGCTGAAGCTTTCTTT. The genes are TRBV2 and TRBJ1-1, with 8 bases that match TRBD1. The ends lost 6 bases at V and 6 bases at J; junction bases unmatched: 0. The CDR3 sequence is 11 residues long. Germline lookup yields CDR1 SNHLY and CDR2 FYNNEI.

The CDR3 loop reads CASSGREGIETSTDTQYF. The DNA of the CDR3 is TGTGCCAGCAGCGGTAGAGAAGGGATAGAAACTAGCACAGATACGCAGTATTTT. The chain carries TRBV7-8 and TRBJ2-3; D remains ambiguous. The germline V gene has CDR1 SGHVS and CDR2 FQNEAQ. This CDR3 contains 18 residues. The ends were cut back, 5 bases at V and 0 bases at J, with 21 bases in the middle.

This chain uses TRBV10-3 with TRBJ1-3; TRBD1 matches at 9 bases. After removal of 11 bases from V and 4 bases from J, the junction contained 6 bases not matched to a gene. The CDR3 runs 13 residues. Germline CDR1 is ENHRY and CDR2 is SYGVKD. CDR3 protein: CAGKQGAGNTIYF. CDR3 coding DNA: TGTGCCGGAAAACAGGGGGCCGGAAACACCATATATTTT.

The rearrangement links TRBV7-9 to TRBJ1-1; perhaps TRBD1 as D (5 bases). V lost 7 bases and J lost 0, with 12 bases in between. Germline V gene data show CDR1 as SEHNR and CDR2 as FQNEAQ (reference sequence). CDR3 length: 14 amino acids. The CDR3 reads CASTFDSLNTEAFF. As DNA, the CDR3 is TGTGCCAGCACCTTTGACAGCCTGAACACTGAAGCTTTCTTT.

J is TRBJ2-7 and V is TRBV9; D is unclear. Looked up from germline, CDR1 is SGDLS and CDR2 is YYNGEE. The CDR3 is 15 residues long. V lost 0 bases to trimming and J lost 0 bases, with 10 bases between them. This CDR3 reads CASSVAHLSSYEQYF. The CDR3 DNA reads TGTGCCAGCAGCGTAGCACACTTATCCTCCTACGAGCAGTACTTC.

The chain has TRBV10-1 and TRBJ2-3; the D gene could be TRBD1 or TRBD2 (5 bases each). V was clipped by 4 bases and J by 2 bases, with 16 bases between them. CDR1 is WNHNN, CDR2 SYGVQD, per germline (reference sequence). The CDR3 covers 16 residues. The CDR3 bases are TGCGCCAGCAGTGGGCCAGAAGGGACCTCCACAGATACGCAGTATTTT. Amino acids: CASSGPEGTSTDTQYF.

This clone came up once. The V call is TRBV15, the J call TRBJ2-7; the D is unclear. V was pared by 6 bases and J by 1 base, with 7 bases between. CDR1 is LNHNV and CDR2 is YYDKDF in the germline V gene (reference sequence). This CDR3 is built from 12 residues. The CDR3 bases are TGTGCCACCAGTCTTGGGTCCTACGAGCAGTACTTC. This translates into CATSLGSYEQYF.

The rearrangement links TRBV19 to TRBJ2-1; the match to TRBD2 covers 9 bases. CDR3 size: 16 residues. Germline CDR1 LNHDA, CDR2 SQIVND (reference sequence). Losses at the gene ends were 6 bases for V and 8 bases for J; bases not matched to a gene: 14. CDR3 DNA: TGTGCCAGTAGCCCATTAGTAGCGGGAGCGACGGATGAGCAGTTCTTC. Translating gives CASSPLVAGATDEQFF.

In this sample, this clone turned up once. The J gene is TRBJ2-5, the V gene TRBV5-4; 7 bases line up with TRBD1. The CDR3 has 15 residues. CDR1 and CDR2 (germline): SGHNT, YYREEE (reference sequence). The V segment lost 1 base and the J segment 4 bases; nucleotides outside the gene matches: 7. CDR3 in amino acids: CASSLRGQRGETQYF. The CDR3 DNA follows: TGTGCCAGCAGCTTGAGGGGGCAGAGAGGAGAGACCCAGTACTTC.

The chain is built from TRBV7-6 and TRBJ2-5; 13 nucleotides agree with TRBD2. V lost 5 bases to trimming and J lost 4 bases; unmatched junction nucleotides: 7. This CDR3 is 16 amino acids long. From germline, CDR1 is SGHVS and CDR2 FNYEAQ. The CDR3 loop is CASSTGTSGTAETQYF. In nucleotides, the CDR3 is TGTGCCAGCAGCACCGGGACTAGCGGGACGGCAGAGACCCAGTACTTC.

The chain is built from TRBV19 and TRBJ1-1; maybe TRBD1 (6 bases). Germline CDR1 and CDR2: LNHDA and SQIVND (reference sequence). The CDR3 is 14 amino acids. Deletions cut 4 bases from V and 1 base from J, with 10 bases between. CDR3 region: CASSSWGRNTEAFF. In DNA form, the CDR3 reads TGTGCCAGTAGTAGCTGGGGGCGGAACACTGAAGCTTTCTTT.

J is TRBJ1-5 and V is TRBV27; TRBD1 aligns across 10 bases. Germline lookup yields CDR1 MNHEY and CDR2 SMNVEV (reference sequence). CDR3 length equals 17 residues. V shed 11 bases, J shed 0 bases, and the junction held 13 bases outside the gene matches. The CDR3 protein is CAAGEGTGDYSNQPQHF. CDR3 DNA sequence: TGTGCCGCCGGAGAGGGGACAGGGGACTATAGCAATCAGCCCCAGCATTTT.

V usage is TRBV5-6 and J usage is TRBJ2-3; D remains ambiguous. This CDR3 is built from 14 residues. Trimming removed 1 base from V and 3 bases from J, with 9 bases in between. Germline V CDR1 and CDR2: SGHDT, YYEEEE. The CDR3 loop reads CASSLIGLTDTQYF. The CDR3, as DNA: TGTGCCAGCAGCTTGATCGGATTGACAGATACGCAGTATTTT.